This T cell receptor beta chain was sequenced during a study of radiation and T cells in renal cell carcinoma. Repertoires were generated with immunoSEQ multiplex PCR, while TCRdb's copy carries only in-frame clones and drops some. The sample lists over 85,000 clones, over 75% occurring once. The CDR3 is made up of 14 amino acids. V was clipped by 5 bases and J by 4 bases, with 14 bases between them. In germline, CDR1 is MGHRA, CDR2 YSYEKL. Time point indicated: baseline pretreatment blood. Treatment defined: 15 Gy SBRT to primary tumor, nephrectomy 4 weeks later. This clone was counted a single time. The sample in question was blood, obtained from a patient whose treatment included radiotherapy and nephrectomy. The source of this sequence is a man aged 60-69 years with renal cell carcinoma. V and J are TRBV4-1 and TRBJ1-1, with D possibly TRBD1 on 5 matching bases. As DNA, the CDR3 is TGCGCCAGCAGCATCAGGGTAAGCATCACTGAAGCTTTCTTT. This translates into CASSIRVSITEAFF.